The 23 T cell receptor beta chains below come from one sample, sequenced in a study of T cells in Graves' hyperthyroidism and ophthalmopathy. TCR beta CDR3 regions were amplified from RNA transcripts. In the first-round RT-PCR of the TCR CDR3, the HTBI primer set was used. TCRdb called the multiplex PCR reads again in MiXCR, with one record for every CDR3 protein. The sample has under 300,000 distinct CDR3 sequences, approximately 26% seen once; the top ten hold approximately 30%. The specimen was blood. These receptors were obtained from a man aged 35 to 55 with Graves' hyperthyroidism that later progressed to Graves' ophthalmopathy.

This clonotype was recorded at least ten times. The rearrangement uses TRBV6-5 and TRBJ2-6; D is unclear. Looked up from germline, CDR1 is MNHEY and CDR2 is SVGAGI. With 4 bases removed from V and 0 bases from J, the gap between germline ends came to 7 bases. The CDR3 consists of 15 residues. Written as DNA, the CDR3 is TGTGCCAGCAGTTTTCGGTTCTCTGGGGCCAACGTCCTGACTTTC. Translating gives CASSFRFSGANVLTF.

The sample holds many counts of this clonotype. J is TRBJ2-2 and V is TRBV5-6, with D maybe TRBD1 (5 bases). Germline loops: CDR1 SGHDT, CDR2 YYEEEE. V was clipped by 2 bases and J by 4 bases, with 9 bases between them. This CDR3 spans 14 amino acids. The CDR3 DNA reads TGTGCCAGCAGCTTTAGGGGTAGCACCGGGGAGCTGTTTTTT. Encoded protein: CASSFRGSTGELFF. The variable domain in full, with the rest retrieved from reference TRBV5-6 and TRBJ2-2, is DAGVTQSPTHLIKTRGQQVTLRCSPKSGHDTVSWYQQALGQGPQFIFQYYEEEERQRGNFPDRFSGHQFPNYSSELNVNALLLGDSALYLCASSFRGSTGELFFGEGSRLTVL.

This clonotype was detected ten times or more. This sequence joins TRBV30 and TRBJ1-5; tentatively, D is TRBD1 (6 bases). Between the trimmed V and J ends, which lost 2 bases and 4 bases, there was a span of 9 bases. Germline lookup yields CDR1 GTSNPN and CDR2 SVGIG (reference sequence). The CDR3 sequence is 13 residues long. The CDR3 spells CAWSSQGNQPQHF. The CDR3 DNA is TGTGCCTGGAGTTCCCAGGGGAATCAGCCCCAGCATTTT.

This clonotype was seen ten or more times. For the CDR3, the DNA is TGTGCCAGCAGTTTCGCGGAGAACTATGGCTACACCTTC. Protein: CASSFAENYGYTF. This chain connects TRBV12-3 or TRBV12-4 to TRBJ1-2; D uncertain. V lost 3 bases and J lost 2, with 7 bases in between. This CDR3 is built from 13 residues.

The J gene is TRBJ2-7, the V gene TRBV12-3 or TRBV12-4; D assignment may be TRBD1 or TRBD2 (5 bases each). The CDR3 runs 14 residues. V was shortened by 5 bases and J by 2 bases, with 13 bases between the two germline ends. The CDR3 nucleotides are TGTGCCAGCAGTCCCGGGACGAGAGCCTACGAGCAGTACTTC. This sequence encodes CASSPGTRAYEQYF.

The chain uses TRBV6-5 and TRBJ1-1; D gene unclear. This CDR3 is 15 amino acids long. The V and J ends lost 0 bases and 7 bases respectively, with 15 bases between them. Germline lookup yields CDR1 MNHEY and CDR2 SVGAGI. CDR3 sequence: CASSYSVSGLREAFF. The CDR3 DNA follows: TGTGCCAGCAGTTACTCGGTTAGCGGTTTACGTGAAGCTTTCTTT.

This clonotype was detected only once. CDR3 residues: CASSEHDRTRIEQYF. The CDR3 coding sequence is TGTGCCAGCAGTGAACATGATAGAACTAGAATCGAGCAGTACTTC. The chain is built from TRBV6-1 and TRBJ2-7; D possibly corresponds to TRBD2 (5 bases). V gave up 2 bases and J gave up 6 bases, with 17 bases separating them. The CDR3 runs to 15 residues. The germline gives CDR1 MNHNS, CDR2 SASEGT.

This clonotype was observed many times. This chain connects TRBV6-2 or TRBV6-3 to TRBJ2-5, with 7 bases that match TRBD1. Trimming removed 2 bases from V and 4 bases from J; junction bases left unmatched: 1. The CDR3 length is 13 residues. Germline CDR1 is MNHEY and CDR2 is SVGEGT. The CDR3 coding sequence is TGTGCCAGCAGTTACGGACAGGCAGAGACCCAGTACTTC. Amino acids: CASSYGQAETQYF.

A word on this clonotype: A read error may explain this, as a much larger clone is one base away. The CDR3: CASSLMGGNQPQHF. The DNA for the CDR3 is TGTGCCAGCAGTTTGATGGGAGGCAATCAGCCCCAGCATTTT. The chain is built from TRBV12-3 or TRBV12-4 and TRBJ1-5; D call uncertain. Trimming shortened V by 3 bases and J by 2 bases, and 8 bases separated the two germline ends. The CDR3 has 14 residues.

This clonotype was recorded many times. This rearrangement joins TRBV11-2 to TRBJ1-2; D remains unclear. Germline assignment: CDR1 SGHAT and CDR2 FQNNGV. This CDR3 has 11 amino acids. Deletions cut 2 bases from V and 4 bases from J, with 2 bases between. CDR3 in DNA: TGTGCCAGCAGCTTAATCTATGGCTACACCTTC. Its translation: CASSLIYGYTF.

This clonotype was observed many times. The genes are TRBV13 and TRBJ2-5; 11 bases line up with TRBD2. The CDR3 has 15 amino acids. V was pared by 2 bases and J by 5 bases, with 4 bases of the junction left unmatched. CDR1 is PRHDT and CDR2 is FYEKMQ in the germline V gene (reference sequence). CDR3 loop: CASSLPLAGVETQYF. The CDR3 region has the DNA TGTGCCAGCAGCTTACCACTAGCGGGAGTTGAGACCCAGTACTTC.

This clonotype was recorded many times. The gene calls are TRBV19 and TRBJ2-4, with D unresolved. With 5 bases removed from V and 3 bases from J, the gap between germline ends came to 5 bases. Germline V gene sequence: CDR1 LNHDA, CDR2 SQIVND (reference sequence). This CDR3 spans 12 amino acids. CDR3 residues: CASSLDKNIQYF. The CDR3 DNA follows: TGTGCCAGTAGTCTGGACAAAAACATTCAGTACTTC.

This clonotype was recorded many times. V is TRBV28 and J is TRBJ1-5, with D possibly being TRBD1 (5 bases). Germline V lookup: CDR1 MDHEN, CDR2 SYDVKM. This CDR3 is built from 13 residues. V was pared by 6 bases and J by 6 bases, with 12 bases between. The CDR3: CASREGAGQPQHF. CDR3 nucleotides: TGTGCCAGCAGAGAAGGGGCGGGTCAGCCCCAGCATTTT.

This clonotype came up many times. The chain recombines TRBV5-1 with TRBJ1-2; tentative D call: TRBD1 (5 bases). With 0 bases removed from V and 4 bases from J, the gap between germline ends came to 16 bases. This CDR3 has 16 amino acids. Germline V lookup: CDR1 SGHRS, CDR2 YFSETQ. The CDR3 is CASSLDDRATFYGYTF. CDR3 coding DNA: TGCGCCAGCAGCTTGGATGACAGAGCGACTTTCTATGGCTACACCTTC.

Ten or more counts support this clonotype. The chain is built from TRBV24-1 and TRBJ1-1; 11 bases are a match to TRBD1. Germline V CDR1 and CDR2: KGHDR, SFDVKD. J lost 1 base, V lost 5 bases, and 2 bases had no gene match. The CDR3 loop spans 15 amino acids. CDR3 bases: TGTGCCACCAGTGGTGGACAGGGGGCGAACACTGAAGCTTTCTTT. As protein: CATSGGQGANTEAFF.

This clonotype showed up many times. CDR3 sequence reads: CATSTQIHETQYF. The CDR3 DNA follows: TGTGCCACCAGCACCCAAATTCACGAGACCCAGTACTTC. J is TRBJ2-5 and V is TRBV15, with D hard to call. Deletions cut 4 bases from V and 5 bases from J, with 11 bases between. The CDR3 runs 13 residues. Germline V gene sequence: CDR1 LNHNV, CDR2 YYDKDF (reference sequence).

This clonotype was observed many times. V and J are TRBV6-5 and TRBJ2-1; D possibly corresponds to TRBD2 (6 bases). The CDR3 runs to 15 residues. The V end was cut by 6 bases, the J end by 0 bases, with 12 bases between. Germline V gene lookup returns CDR1 MNHEY and CDR2 SVGAGI. CDR3 residues: CASRTIGSSYNEQFF. For the CDR3, the DNA is TGTGCCAGCAGAACAATCGGGAGCTCCTACAATGAGCAGTTCTTC.

Ten or more counts support this clonotype. V usage is TRBV12-3 or TRBV12-4 and J usage is TRBJ2-7; TRBD1 might be the D (6 bases). V was trimmed by 3 bases and J by 9 bases, leaving 30 bases between them. This CDR3 has 18 residues. Here the CDR3 reads CASSFKVSGVGRTLGQYF. Here the CDR3 DNA reads TGTGCCAGCAGTTTCAAAGTGTCAGGGGTAGGCCGAACCCTAGGGCAGTACTTC.

This clonotype was counted at least ten times. The chain couples TRBV15 to TRBJ2-2, with 7 bases lining up with TRBD1. The length of the CDR3 is 16 residues. The J segment lost 4 bases and the V segment lost 2 bases, leaving 7 bases of the junction unmatched. The V gene's germline CDR1 is LNHNV and CDR2 YYDKDF (reference sequence). The CDR3 sequence is CATSRTRGQLTGELFF. In DNA form, the CDR3 reads TGTGCCACCAGCAGAACCCGGGGACAGCTCACCGGGGAGCTGTTTTTT.

This chain links TRBV12-3 or TRBV12-4 with TRBJ2-2; D remains ambiguous. The CDR3 covers 12 residues. Trimming left V 10 bases short and J 5 bases short, with 11 bases between. The CDR3 is CANTRRTGELFF. The CDR3 bases are TGTGCCAACACGAGGCGGACCGGGGAGCTGTTTTTT.

CDR3 sequence reads: CSARAGPGTGTTGELFF. The CDR3 nucleotides read TGCAGTGCTAGAGCTGGTCCCGGGACAGGGACGACCGGGGAGCTGTTTTTT. The chain carries TRBV20-1 and TRBJ2-2; 9 nucleotides line up with TRBD1. CDR3 length: 17 amino acids. V shed 1 base, J shed 5 bases, and the junction held 11 bases outside the gene matches. Germline V gene data show CDR1 as DFQATT and CDR2 as SNEGSKA (reference sequence).

The chain links TRBV24-1 to TRBJ1-3; D ambiguous. The germline CDR1 and CDR2 sequences are KGHDR and SFDVKD. The V end was cut by 1 base, the J end by 10 bases, with 7 bases between. CDR3 length: 12 residues. The CDR3 coding sequence is TGTGCCACCAGTGATTTAGGTCGGACCATATATTTT. Amino acids: CATSDLGRTIYF.

The chain uses TRBV30 and TRBJ2-5; 8 positions match TRBD1. The CDR3 is made up of 15 amino acids. Unmatched junction bases numbered 9, after V lost 3 bases and J lost 3 bases. CDR1 GTSNPN and CDR2 SVGIG come from the germline V gene (reference sequence). CDR3 in DNA: TGTGCCTGGAGGGGAAGGACAGGGTGGGAAGAGACCCAGTACTTC. Translated: CAWRGRTGWEETQYF. Full variable domain (missing parts from reference TRBV30 and TRBJ2-5): SQTIHQWPATLVQPVGSPLSLECTVEGTSNPNLYWYRQAAGRGLQLLFYSVGIGQISSEVPQNLSASRPQDRQFILSSKKLLLSDSGFYLCAWRGRTGWEETQYFGPGTRLLVL.